The text below deals with one T cell receptor (beta chain). This receptor's antigen is unknown. Base qualities are not provided; no much larger clone lies one nucleotide away. CDR1 and CDR2 were assigned from the germline V gene as SGHRS and YFSETQ. Germline trimming amounts to 7 bases on V and 7 bases on J, with 10 as the count of junction bases outside the gene matches. Taken from cysteine to phenylalanine, the CDR3 has 14 residues. Of the read, only the CDR3 DNA is kept; its 42 bases are in frame from base 1. TCRbeta CDR3 regions were amplified from genomic DNA using the immunoSEQ Assay, a bias-controlled multiplex PCR. The source study handled its data this way. Within the assay, amplification of reference gene primers was used to estimate how many nucleated cells each sample contained. To quantify the absolute abundance of each unique TCRbeta CDR3 rearrangement, sequence reads were collapsed and filtered. Productive Simpson clonality was computed per sample as the square root of Simpson's diversity index over productive rearrangements. As stored in TCRdb, this immuneACCESS dataset retains in-frame rearrangements with V and J assigned. A fraction of the clones does not appear; measured against another copy, unresolved V genes explain less than half of the discrepancy, and the remainder lacks a known reason. The V and J calls and clone size were taken over from that table, and D and trimming were inferred from the DNA. The sample table lists fewer than 250,000 clones, about nine tenths of them with a count of one. Over 0.8% of the sample is in the top ten clones.

At one collaborating source in Seattle, patients were enrolled during active infection and were followed longitudinally through the course of disease. The collaborating institutions used their own protocols to collect whole blood in K2EDTA tubes. For TCRbeta analysis, collaborator samples were shipped as frozen whole blood, as isolated PBMCs, or as DNA extracted from either sample type. This record comes from a study of blood T cell repertoires in COVID-19 (dated by TCRdb to 2020 to 2022). Regarding the complete study: Samples from collaborators originated in the United States, Italy and Spain and spanned both the acute and convalescent phases of COVID-19. The repertoires were released in a freely available public database meant as a resource for research on the immune response to SARS-CoV-2. The dataset comprised deeply sampled blood TCRbeta repertoires from subjects exposed to, actively infected with, or recovered from COVID-19. The prospective study material was composed of cDNA or gDNA derived from T cells, B-cell-depleted T cells, or PBMCs. The samples were drawn from two sources: the first 160 participants of the ongoing ImmuneRACE study, and 1,254 subjects contributed by 6 global collaborators. Where HLA class I and class II types were available, the types were taken from metadata supplied by the sample provider, not from assay-based typing. The sample metadata nearly always contained a de-identified subject ID, COVID-19 status, age in years and sex. The paper's findings and limits, for the study overall: The quantity of clinical and demographic metadata differed by source and by participant and was supplied without curation.

This TCR was recovered from a man aged 25 to 40 with COVID-19, enrolled during active disease. Source material: peripheral blood. This receptor chain uses TRBV5-1 and TRBJ2-1, with 8 bases aligning to TRBD1. The CDR3 region reads CASDGQGAGNEQFF. In nucleotides, the sequence is TGCGCCAGCGACGGTCAGGGGGCTGGAAATGAGCAGTTCTTC.